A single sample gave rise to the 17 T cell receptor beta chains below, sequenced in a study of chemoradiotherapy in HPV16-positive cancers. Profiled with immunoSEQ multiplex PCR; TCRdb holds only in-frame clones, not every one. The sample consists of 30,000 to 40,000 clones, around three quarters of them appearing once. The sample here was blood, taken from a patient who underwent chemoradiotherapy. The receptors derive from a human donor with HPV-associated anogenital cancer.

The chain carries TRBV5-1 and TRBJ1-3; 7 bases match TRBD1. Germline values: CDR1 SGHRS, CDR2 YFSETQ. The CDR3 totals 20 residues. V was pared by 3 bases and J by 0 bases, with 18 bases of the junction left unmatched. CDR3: CASSWEPRRQGGDSGNTIYF. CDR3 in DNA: TGCGCCAGCAGCTGGGAGCCTCGTAGACAGGGAGGGGACTCTGGAAACACCATATATTTT.

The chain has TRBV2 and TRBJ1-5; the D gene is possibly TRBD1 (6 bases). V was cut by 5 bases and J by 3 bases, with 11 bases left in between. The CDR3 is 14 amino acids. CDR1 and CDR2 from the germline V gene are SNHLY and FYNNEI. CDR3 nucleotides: TGTGCCAGCAGTTCGACAGGCCTCAATCAGCCCCAGCATTTT. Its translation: CASSSTGLNQPQHF. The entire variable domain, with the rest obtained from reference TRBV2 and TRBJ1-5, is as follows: EPEVTQTPSHQVTQMGQEVILRCVPISNHLYFYWYRQILGQKVEFLVSFYNNEISEKSEIFDDQFSVERPDGSNFTLKIRSTKLEDSAMYFCASSSTGLNQPQHFGDGTRLSIL.

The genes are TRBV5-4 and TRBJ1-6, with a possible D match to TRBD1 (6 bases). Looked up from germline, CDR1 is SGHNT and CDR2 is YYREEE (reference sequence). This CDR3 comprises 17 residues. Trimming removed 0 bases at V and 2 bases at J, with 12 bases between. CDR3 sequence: CASSLEQGLAYNSPLHF. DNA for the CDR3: TGTGCCAGCAGCTTGGAGCAGGGGCTGGCCTATAATTCACCCCTCCACTTT.

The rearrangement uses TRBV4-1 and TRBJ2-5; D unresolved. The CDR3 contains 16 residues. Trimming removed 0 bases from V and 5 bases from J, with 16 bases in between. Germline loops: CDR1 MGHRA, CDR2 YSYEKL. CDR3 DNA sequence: TGCGCCAGCAGCCAAGACGAGGTAGGAATAGCCGAGACCCAGTACTTC. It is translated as CASSQDEVGIAETQYF.

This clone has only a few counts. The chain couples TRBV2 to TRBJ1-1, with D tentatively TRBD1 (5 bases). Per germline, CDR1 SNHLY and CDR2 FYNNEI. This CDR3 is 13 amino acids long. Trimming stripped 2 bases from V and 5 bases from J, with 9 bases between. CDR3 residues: CASSELGVTEAFF. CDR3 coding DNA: TGTGCCAGCAGTGAACTGGGGGTAACTGAAGCTTTCTTT.

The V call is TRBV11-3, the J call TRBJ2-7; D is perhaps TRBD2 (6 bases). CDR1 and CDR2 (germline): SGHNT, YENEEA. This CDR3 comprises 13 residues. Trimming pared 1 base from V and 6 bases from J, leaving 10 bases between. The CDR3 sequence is CASSLGGDSEQYF. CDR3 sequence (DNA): TGTGCCAGCAGCTTAGGTGGGGACTCCGAGCAGTACTTC.

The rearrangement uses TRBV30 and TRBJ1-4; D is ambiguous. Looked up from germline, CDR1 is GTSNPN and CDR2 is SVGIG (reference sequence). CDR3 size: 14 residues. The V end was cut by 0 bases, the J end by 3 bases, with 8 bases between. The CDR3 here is CAWSVLTSNEKLFF. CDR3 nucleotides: TGTGCCTGGAGTGTGTTGACTTCTAATGAAAAACTGTTTTTT.

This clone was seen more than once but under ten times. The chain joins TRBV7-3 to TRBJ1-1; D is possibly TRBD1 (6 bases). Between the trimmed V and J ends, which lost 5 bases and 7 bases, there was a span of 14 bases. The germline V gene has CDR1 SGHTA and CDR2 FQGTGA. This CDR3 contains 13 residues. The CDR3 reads CASSRGQGNEAFF. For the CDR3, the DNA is TGTGCCAGCAGCAGAGGTCAGGGGAATGAAGCTTTCTTT.

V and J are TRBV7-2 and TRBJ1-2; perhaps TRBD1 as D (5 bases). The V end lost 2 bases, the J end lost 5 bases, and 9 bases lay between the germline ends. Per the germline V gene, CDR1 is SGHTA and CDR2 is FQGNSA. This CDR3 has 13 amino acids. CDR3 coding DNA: TGTGCCAGCAGCTTACGACAGCTTTATGGCTACACCTTC. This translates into CASSLRQLYGYTF.

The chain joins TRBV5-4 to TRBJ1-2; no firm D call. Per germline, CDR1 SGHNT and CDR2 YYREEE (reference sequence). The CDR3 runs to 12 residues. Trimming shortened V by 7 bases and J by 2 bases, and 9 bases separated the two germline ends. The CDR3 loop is CASRPSNYGYTF. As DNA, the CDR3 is TGTGCCAGCCGACCTTCAAACTATGGCTACACCTTC.

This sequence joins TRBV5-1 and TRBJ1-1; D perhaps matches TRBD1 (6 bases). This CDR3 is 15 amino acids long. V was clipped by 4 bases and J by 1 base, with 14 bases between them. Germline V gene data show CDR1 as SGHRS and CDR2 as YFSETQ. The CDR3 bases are TGCGCCAGCAGCCCGCTTGGGACAACGAACACTGAAGCTTTCTTT. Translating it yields CASSPLGTTNTEAFF.

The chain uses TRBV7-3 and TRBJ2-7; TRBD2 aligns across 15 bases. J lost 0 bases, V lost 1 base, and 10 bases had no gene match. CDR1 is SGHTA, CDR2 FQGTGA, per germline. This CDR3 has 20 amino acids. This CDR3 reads CASSLIPGTSGGCSSYEQYF. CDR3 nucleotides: TGTGCCAGCAGCTTAATCCCTGGGACTAGCGGGGGGTGCAGCTCCTACGAGCAGTACTTC.

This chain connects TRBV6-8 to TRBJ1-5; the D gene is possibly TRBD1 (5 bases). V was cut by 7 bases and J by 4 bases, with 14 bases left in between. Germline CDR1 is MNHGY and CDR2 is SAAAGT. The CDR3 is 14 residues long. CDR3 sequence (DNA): TGTGCCAGCACAAGGGGAATTGAGAATCAGCCCCAGCATTTT. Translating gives CASTRGIENQPQHF.

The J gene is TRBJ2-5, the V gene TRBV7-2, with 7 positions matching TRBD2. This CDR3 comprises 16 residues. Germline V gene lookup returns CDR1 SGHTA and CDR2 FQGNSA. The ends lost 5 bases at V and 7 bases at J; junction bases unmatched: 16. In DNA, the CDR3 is TGTGCCAGCAGCGTCGGTGCGGGGTCGGGGGAGGGGACCCAGTACTTC. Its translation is CASSVGAGSGEGTQYF.

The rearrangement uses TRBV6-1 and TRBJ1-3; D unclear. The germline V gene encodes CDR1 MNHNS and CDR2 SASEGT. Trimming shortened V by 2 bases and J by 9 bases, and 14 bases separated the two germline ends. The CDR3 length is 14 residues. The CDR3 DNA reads TGTGCCAGCAGTGAATCGTACGATTACAGCACCATATATTTT. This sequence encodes CASSESYDYSTIYF.

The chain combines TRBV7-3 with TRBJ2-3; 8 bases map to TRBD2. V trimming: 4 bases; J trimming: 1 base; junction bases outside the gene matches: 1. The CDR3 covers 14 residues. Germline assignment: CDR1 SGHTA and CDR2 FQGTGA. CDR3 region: CASSSGGGTDTQYF. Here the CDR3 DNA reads TGTGCCAGCAGCTCCGGGGGGGGCACAGATACGCAGTATTTT. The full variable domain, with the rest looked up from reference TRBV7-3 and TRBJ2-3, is GAGVSQTPSNKVTEKGKYVELRCDPISGHTALYWYRQSLGQGPEFLIYFQGTGAADDSGLPNDRFFAVRPEGSVSTLKIQRTERGDSAVYLCASSSGGGTDTQYFGPGTRLTVL.

The CDR3 reads CAISEGGFTDTQYF. DNA for the CDR3: TGTGCCATCAGTGAAGGGGGGTTCACAGATACGCAGTATTTT. The chain is built from TRBV10-3 and TRBJ2-3; possibly TRBD1 or TRBD2 for D (6 bases each). Germline CDR1 ENHRY, CDR2 SYGVKD. The CDR3 spans 14 residues. V was shortened by 3 bases and J by 2 bases, with 9 bases between the two germline ends.